The rows below give T cell receptor beta chains drawn from one sample of a study of early T cells in non-severe SARS-CoV-2 infection. TCRdb re-called the 5' RACE reads with MiXCR, one entry per CDR3 protein. Of 75,000 to 90,000 distinct CDR3 sequences in the sample, 10% are singletons; the top ten hold approximately 8%. Sequenced here: whole blood, sampled at baseline. The receptor set was obtained from an adult who was a healthcare worker with PCR-confirmed SARS-CoV-2 infection or an uninfected control (not recorded which). The CDR3 runs from the conserved cysteine through the conserved F or W. For some rows the clone size is stated as once, few or many, or as a class when expanded; others skip it.

CDR3aa: CASRHASGQNSYEQYF; abundance: many; j_gene: TRBJ2-7; v_gene: TRBV5-1
CDR3aa: CASSQLSWTGGSPLHF; abundance: many; j_gene: TRBJ1-6; v_gene: TRBV3-1
CDR3aa: CASGWDTGELFF; abundance: many; j_gene: TRBJ2-2; v_gene: TRBV7-9
CDR3aa: CASSVDGRSYNEQFF; abundance: -; j_gene: TRBJ2-1; v_gene: TRBV9
CDR3aa: CASSQSSGTSRQYF; abundance: few; j_gene: TRBJ2-7; v_gene: TRBV3-1
CDR3aa: CASSQSGGSTYEQYF; abundance: few; j_gene: TRBJ2-7; v_gene: TRBV3-1
CDR3aa: CSVSSGTYTGELFF; abundance: many; j_gene: TRBJ2-2; v_gene: TRBV29-1
CDR3aa: CASSLASLHRGNTIYF; abundance: -; j_gene: TRBJ1-3; v_gene: TRBV7-2
CDR3aa: CASSPGYANNEQFF; abundance: few; j_gene: TRBJ2-1; v_gene: TRBV7-3
CDR3aa: CSARDPVPRSYEQYF; abundance: few; j_gene: TRBJ2-7; v_gene: TRBV20-1
CDR3aa: CASSVDDSNQPQHF; abundance: few; j_gene: TRBJ1-5; v_gene: TRBV18
CDR3aa: CASSEARGATQYF; abundance: few; j_gene: TRBJ2-3; v_gene: TRBV2
CDR3aa: CASKGDYGYTF; abundance: -; j_gene: TRBJ1-2; v_gene: TRBV6-5
CDR3aa: CASSMTRSYGYTF; abundance: -; j_gene: TRBJ1-2; v_gene: TRBV5-1
CDR3aa: CASRNRGLTEAFF; abundance: few; j_gene: TRBJ1-1; v_gene: TRBV6-5
CDR3aa: CASSHYRGPSSYNEQFF; abundance: few; j_gene: TRBJ2-1; v_gene: TRBV14
CDR3aa: CASCVGGGQETQYF; abundance: many; j_gene: TRBJ2-5; v_gene: TRBV28
CDR3aa: CSAPPGGGVSTEAFF; abundance: many; j_gene: TRBJ1-1; v_gene: TRBV20-1
CDR3aa: CATGGHSYEQYF; abundance: many; j_gene: TRBJ2-7; v_gene: TRBV2
CDR3aa: CASSLKTSGEQYF; abundance: many; j_gene: TRBJ2-7; v_gene: TRBV5-1
CDR3aa: CASTFRDTSYEQYF; abundance: few; j_gene: TRBJ2-7; v_gene: TRBV6-1